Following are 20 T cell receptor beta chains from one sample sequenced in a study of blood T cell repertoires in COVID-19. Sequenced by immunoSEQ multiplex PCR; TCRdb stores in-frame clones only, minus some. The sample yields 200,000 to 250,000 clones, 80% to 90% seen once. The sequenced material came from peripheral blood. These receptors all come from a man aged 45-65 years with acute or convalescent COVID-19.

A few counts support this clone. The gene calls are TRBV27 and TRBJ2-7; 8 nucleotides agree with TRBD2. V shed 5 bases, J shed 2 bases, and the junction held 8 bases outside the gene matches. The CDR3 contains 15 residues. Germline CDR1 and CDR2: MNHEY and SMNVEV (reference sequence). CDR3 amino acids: CASSPSGGTPYEQYF. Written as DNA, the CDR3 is TGTGCCAGCAGTCCCAGCGGGGGTACCCCCTACGAGCAGTACTTC.

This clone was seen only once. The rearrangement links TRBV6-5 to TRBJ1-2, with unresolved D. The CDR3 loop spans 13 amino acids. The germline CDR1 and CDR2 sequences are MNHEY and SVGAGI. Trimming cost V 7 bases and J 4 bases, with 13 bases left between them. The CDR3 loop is CASISGIGYGYTF. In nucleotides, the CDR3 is TGTGCCAGCATATCGGGGATCGGCTATGGCTACACCTTC.

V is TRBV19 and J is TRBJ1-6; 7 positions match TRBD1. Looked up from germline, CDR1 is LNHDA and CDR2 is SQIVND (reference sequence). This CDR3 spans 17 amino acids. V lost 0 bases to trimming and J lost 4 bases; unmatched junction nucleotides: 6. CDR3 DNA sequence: TGTGCCAGTAGTATAGAAGGGACAGCGGTGTATAATTCACCCCTCCACTTT. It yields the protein CASSIEGTAVYNSPLHF.

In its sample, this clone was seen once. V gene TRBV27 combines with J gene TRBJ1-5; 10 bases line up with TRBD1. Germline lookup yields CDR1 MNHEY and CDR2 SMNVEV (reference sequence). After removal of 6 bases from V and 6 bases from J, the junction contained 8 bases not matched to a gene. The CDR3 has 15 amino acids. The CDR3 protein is CASRKDRGIGQPQHF. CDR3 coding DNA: TGTGCCAGCAGGAAGGACAGGGGGATTGGTCAGCCCCAGCATTTT.

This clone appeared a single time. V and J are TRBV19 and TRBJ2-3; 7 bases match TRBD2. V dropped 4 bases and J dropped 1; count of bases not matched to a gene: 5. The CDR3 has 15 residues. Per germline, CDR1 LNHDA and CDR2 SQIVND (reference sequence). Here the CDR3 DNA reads TGTGCCAGTAGTAAACTGGCGGGGGGCACAGATACGCAGTATTTT. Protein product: CASSKLAGGTDTQYF.

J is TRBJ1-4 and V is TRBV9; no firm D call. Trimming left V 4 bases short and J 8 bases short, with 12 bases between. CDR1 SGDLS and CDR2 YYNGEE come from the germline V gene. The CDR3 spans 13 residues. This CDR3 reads CASSPPEEEKLFF. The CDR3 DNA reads TGTGCCAGCAGCCCCCCCGAGGAGGAAAAACTGTTTTTT.

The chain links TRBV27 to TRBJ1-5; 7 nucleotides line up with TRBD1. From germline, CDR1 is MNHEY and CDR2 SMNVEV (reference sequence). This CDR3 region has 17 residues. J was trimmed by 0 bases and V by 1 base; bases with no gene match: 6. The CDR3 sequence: CASSLFGGTASNQPQHF. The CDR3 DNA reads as TGTGCCAGCAGTTTATTTGGCGGGACAGCTAGCAATCAGCCCCAGCATTTT.

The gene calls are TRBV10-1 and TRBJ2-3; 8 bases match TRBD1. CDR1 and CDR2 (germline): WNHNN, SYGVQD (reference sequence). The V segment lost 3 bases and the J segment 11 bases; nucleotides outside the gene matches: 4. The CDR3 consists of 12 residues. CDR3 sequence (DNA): TGCGCCAGCAGTGAACAGGGGGTTTTGCAGTATTTT. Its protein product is CASSEQGVLQYF.

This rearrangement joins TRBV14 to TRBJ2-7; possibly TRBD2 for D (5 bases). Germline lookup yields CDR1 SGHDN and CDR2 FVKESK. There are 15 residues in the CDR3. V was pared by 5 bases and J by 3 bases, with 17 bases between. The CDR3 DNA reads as TGTGCCAGCAGCACCCTGGGCGGGCAATACTACGAGCAGTACTTC. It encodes CASSTLGGQYYEQYF.

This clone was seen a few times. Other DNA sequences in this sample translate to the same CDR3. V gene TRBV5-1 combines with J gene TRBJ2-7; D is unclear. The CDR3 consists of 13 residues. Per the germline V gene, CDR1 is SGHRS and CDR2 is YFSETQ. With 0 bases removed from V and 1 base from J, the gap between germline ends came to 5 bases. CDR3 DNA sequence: TGCGCCAGCAGCTTGGGCAGTTCCTACGAGCAGTACTTC. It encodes CASSLGSSYEQYF.

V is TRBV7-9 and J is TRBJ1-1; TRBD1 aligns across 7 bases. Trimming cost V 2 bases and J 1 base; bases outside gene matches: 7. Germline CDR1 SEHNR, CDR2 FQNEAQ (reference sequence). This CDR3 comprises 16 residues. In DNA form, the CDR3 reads TGTGCCAGCAGCTTAAGGGGGCGCCTGGGGAACACTGAAGCTTTCTTT. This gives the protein CASSLRGRLGNTEAFF.

CDR3 amino acids: CASGGTVSYEQYF. CDR3 nucleotides: TGTGCTAGTGGGGGGACAGTTTCCTACGAGCAGTACTTC. The chain couples TRBV12-5 to TRBJ2-7; TRBD1 agrees at 7 bases. V was pared by 6 bases and J by 1 base, with 3 bases of the junction left unmatched. In germline, CDR1 is LGHNT, CDR2 FRNRAP. This CDR3 comprises 13 residues. The full variable domain, in which reference TRBV12-5 and TRBJ2-7 provide the parts outside the CDR3, is DARVTQTPRHKVTEMGQEVTMRCQPILGHNTVFWYRQTMMQGLELLAYFRNRAPLDDSGMPKDRFSAEMPDATLATLKIQPSEPRDSAVYFCASGGTVSYEQYFGPGTRLTVT.

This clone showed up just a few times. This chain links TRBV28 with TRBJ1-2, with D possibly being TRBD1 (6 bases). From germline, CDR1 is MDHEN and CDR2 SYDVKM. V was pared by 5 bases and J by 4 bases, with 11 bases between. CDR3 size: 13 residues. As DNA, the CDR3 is TGTGCCAGCAGTCCCGGGGACACCTATGGCTACACCTTC. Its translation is CASSPGDTYGYTF.

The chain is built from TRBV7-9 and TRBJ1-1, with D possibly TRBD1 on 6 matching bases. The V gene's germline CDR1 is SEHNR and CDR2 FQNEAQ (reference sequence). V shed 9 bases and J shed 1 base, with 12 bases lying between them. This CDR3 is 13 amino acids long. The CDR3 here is CASELQGNTEAFF. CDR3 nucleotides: TGTGCCAGTGAACTACAGGGGAACACTGAAGCTTTCTTT.

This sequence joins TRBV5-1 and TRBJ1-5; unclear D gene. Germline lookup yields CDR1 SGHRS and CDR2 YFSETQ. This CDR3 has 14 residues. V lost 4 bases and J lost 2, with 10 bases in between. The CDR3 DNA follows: TGCGCCAGCAGCCCGGACTCGCGCAATCAGCCCCAGCATTTT. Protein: CASSPDSRNQPQHF.

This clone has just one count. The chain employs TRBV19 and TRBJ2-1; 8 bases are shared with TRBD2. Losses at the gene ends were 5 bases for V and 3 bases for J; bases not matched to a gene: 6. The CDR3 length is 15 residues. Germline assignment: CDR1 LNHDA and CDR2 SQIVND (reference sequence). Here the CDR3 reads CASSPASGHYNEQFF. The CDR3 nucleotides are TGTGCCAGTAGTCCCGCTAGCGGGCACTACAATGAGCAGTTCTTC.

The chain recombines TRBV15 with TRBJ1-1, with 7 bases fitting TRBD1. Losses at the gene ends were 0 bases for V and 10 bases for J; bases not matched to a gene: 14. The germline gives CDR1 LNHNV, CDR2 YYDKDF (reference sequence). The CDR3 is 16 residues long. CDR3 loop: CATSRDIGGRSRLAFF. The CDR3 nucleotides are TGTGCCACCAGCAGAGATATAGGGGGCCGAAGTCGTTTAGCTTTCTTT.

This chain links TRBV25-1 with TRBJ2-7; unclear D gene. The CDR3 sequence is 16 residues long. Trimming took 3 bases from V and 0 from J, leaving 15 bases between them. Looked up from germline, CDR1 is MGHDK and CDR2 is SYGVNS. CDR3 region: CASSESRPKSSYEQYF. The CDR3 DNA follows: TGTGCCAGCAGTGAGTCTCGCCCAAAGAGCTCCTACGAGCAGTACTTC.

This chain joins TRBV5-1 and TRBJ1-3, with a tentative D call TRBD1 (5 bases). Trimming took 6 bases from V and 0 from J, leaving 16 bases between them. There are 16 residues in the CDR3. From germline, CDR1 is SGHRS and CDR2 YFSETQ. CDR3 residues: CASTLTGVSSGNTIYF. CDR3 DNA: TGCGCCAGCACCCTCACGGGGGTGAGCTCTGGAAACACCATATATTTT.

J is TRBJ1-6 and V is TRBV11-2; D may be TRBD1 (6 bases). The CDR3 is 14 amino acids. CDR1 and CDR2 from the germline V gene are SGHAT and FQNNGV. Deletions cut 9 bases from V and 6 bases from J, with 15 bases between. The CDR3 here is CASRGQPLNSPLHF. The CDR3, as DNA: TGTGCCAGTCGCGGACAGCCGCTTAATTCACCCCTCCACTTT.